This TCR beta chain emerged from a study of T cell responses to AZD1222 COVID-19 vaccine. Overall study results and limits: The donors showed a predominance of white British ancestry and of females, with possible underestimation of clonal diversity. The study found Spike-specific TCR breadth and depth rose after two AZD1222 doses.

Notes on this clone: What it binds is not known.

The method was immunoSEQ multiplex PCR; TCRdb's version includes in-frame clones alone and lacks a portion of them. The table lists about 100,000 clones, approximately 88% of them singletons. CDR3 size: 15 residues. CDR1 is LGHNA and CDR2 is YSLEER in the germline V gene. The V and J ends lost 0 bases and 0 bases respectively, with 5 bases between them. The material was peripheral blood, obtained on day 0 of AZD1222 vaccination. The source is an adult in good health. The rearrangement links TRBV4-3 to TRBJ1-4; D gene uncertain. The CDR3 is CASSQDVATNEKLFF. CDR3 in DNA: TGCGCCAGCAGCCAAGATGTTGCAACTAATGAAAAACTGTTTTTT.